This T cell receptor (beta chain) was identified during a study of shared clonotypes between healthy human individuals. Broader study findings: Sampling involved blood alone; tissue repertoires likely differ.

Genomic DNA belonging to each subset was distributed in equal measure over several immunoSEQ plates. The assay was immunoSEQ multiplex PCR, and TCRdb's table has in-frame clones only and misses some. Counted here are about 1.5 million clones, 95% to 99% occurring once; the ten biggest clones make up about 0.45%. Note on this clone: The antigen is not known.

This CDR3 contains 15 residues. V lost 1 base and J lost 3, with 13 bases in between. The germline gives CDR1 SGHRS, CDR2 YFSETQ. The sequenced sample consisted of naive CD4+ T cells sorted from blood. As to subset: CD45RA+ positively selected. The V call is TRBV5-1, the J call TRBJ1-1; D not resolved. This sequence originates from a man under 40 in good health. CDR3 region: CASSLFSEGDTEAFF. DNA for the CDR3: TGCGCCAGCAGCTTGTTCAGTGAAGGCGACACTGAAGCTTTCTTT. The full variable domain, its missing parts supplied by reference TRBV5-1 and TRBJ1-1, is KAGVTQTPRYLIKTRGQQVTLSCSPISGHRSVSWYQQTPGQGLQFLFEYFSETQRNKGNFPGRFSGRQFSNSRSEMNVSTLELGDSALYLCASSLFSEGDTEAFFGQGTRLTVV.